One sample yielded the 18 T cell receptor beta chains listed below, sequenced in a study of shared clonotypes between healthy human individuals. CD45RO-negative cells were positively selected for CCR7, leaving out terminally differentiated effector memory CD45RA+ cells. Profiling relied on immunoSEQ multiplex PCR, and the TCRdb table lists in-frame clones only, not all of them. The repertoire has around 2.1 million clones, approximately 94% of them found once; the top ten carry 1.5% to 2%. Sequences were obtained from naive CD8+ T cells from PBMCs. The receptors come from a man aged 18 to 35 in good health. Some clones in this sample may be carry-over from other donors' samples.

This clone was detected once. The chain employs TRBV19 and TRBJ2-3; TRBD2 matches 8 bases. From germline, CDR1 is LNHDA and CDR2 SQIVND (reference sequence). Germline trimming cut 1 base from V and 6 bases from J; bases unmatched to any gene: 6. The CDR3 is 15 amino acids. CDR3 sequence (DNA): TGTGCCAGTAGTATAGGGGCGACTAGCGCCGATACGCAGTATTTT. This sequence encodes CASSIGATSADTQYF. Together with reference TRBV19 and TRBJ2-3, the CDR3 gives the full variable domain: DGGITQSPKYLFRKEGQNVTLSCEQNLNHDAMYWYRQDPGQGLRLIYYSQIVNDFQKGDIAEGYSVSREKKESFPLTVTSAQKNPTAFYLCASSIGATSADTQYFGPGTRLTVL.

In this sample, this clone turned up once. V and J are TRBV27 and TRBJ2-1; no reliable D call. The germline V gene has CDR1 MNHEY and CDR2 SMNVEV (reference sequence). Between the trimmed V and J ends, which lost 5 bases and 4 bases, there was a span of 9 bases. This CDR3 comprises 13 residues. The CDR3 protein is CASSTSKYNEQFF. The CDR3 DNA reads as TGTGCCAGCAGTACATCTAAATACAATGAGCAGTTCTTC.

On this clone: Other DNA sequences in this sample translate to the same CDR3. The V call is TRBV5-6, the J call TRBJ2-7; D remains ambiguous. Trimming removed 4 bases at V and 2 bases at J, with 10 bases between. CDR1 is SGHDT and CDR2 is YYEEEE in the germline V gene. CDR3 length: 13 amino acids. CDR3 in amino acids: CASSLRLAYEQYF. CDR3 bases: TGTGCCAGCAGCCTAAGATTAGCCTACGAGCAGTACTTC.

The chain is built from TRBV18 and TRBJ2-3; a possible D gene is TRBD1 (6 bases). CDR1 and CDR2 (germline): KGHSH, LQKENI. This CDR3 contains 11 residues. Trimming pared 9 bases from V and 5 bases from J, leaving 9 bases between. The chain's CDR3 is CASSRGDTQYF. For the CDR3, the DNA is TGTGCCAGTTCCAGGGGAGATACGCAGTATTTT.

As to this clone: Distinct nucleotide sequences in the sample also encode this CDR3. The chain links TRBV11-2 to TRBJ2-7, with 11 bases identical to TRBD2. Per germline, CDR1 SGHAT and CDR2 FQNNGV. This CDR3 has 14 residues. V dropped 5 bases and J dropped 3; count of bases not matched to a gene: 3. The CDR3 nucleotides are TGTGCCAGCAGCCTCGGGACTAGCGGCTACGAGCAGTACTTC. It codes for CASSLGTSGYEQYF.

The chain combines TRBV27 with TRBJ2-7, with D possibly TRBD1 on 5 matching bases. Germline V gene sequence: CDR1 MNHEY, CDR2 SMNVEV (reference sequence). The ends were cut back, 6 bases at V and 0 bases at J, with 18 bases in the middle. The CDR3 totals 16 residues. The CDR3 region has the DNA TGTGCCAGCAGAATAGGCCCACAGGACATCTCCTACGAGCAGTACTTC. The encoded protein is CASRIGPQDISYEQYF.

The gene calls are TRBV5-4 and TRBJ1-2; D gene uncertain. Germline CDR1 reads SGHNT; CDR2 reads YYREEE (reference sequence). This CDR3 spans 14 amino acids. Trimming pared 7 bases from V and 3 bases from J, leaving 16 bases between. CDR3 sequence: CASANSQLDYGYTF. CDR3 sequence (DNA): TGTGCCAGCGCCAACAGTCAGTTGGACTATGGCTACACCTTC.

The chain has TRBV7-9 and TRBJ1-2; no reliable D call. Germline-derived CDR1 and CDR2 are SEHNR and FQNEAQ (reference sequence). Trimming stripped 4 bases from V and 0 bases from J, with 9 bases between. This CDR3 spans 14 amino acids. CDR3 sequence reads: CASSSLTTNYGYTF. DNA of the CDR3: TGTGCCAGCAGCTCTCTCACTACTAACTATGGCTACACCTTC.

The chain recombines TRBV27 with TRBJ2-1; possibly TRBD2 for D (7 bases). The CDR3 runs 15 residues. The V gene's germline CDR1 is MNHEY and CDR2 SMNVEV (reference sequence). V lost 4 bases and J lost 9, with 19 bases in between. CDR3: CASSSPTRGEGEQFF. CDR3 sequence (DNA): TGTGCCAGCAGTTCCCCGACGAGGGGGGAGGGTGAGCAGTTCTTC.

CDR3 residues: CASSSSERNYNEQFF. The CDR3, as DNA: TGTGCCAGCAGCTCGTCGGAGCGGAACTACAATGAGCAGTTCTTC. V and J are TRBV27 and TRBJ2-1; a possible D gene is TRBD2 (5 bases). Germline loops: CDR1 MNHEY, CDR2 SMNVEV (reference sequence). Trimming shortened V by 6 bases and J by 3 bases, and 15 bases separated the two germline ends. The CDR3 consists of 15 residues.

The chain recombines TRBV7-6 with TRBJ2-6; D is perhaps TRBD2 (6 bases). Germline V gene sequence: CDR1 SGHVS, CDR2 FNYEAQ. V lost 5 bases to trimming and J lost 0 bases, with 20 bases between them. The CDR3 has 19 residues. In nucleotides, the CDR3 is TGTGCCAGCAGCGACCGGGACCCCAGGAGGGACTCTGGGGCCAACGTCCTGACTTTC. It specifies CASSDRDPRRDSGANVLTF.

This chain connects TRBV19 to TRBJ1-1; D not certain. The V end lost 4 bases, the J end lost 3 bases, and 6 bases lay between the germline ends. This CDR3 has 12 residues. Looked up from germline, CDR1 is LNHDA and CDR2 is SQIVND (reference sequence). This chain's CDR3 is CASSTGYTEAFF. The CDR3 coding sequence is TGTGCCAGTAGTACAGGATACACTGAAGCTTTCTTT.

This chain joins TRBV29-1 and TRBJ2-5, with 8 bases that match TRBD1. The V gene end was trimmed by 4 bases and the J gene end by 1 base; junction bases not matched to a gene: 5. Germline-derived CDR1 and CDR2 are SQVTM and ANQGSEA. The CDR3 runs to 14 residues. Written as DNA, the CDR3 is TGCAGCGTTGCAGGGACAGGCGCCCAAGAGACCCAGTACTTC. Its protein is CSVAGTGAQETQYF.

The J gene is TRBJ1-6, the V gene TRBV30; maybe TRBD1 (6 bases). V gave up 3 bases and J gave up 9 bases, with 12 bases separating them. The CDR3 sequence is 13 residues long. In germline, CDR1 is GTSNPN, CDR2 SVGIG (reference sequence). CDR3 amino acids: CAWSDTGRSPLHF. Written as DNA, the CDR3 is TGTGCCTGGAGCGACACAGGGCGTTCACCCCTCCACTTT.

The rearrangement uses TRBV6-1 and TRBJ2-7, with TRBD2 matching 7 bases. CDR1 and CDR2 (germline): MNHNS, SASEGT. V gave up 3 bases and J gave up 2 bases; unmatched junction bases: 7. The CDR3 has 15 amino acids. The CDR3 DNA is TGTGCCAGCAGTGAGAGTAACGGGAGGCCCTACGAGCAGTACTTC. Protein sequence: CASSESNGRPYEQYF.

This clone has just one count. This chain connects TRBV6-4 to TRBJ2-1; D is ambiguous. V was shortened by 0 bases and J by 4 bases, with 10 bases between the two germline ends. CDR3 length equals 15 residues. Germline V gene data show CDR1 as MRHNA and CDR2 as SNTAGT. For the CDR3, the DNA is TGTGCCAGCAGTGACTCGAGAGGACGGTACAATGAGCAGTTCTTC. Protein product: CASSDSRGRYNEQFF.

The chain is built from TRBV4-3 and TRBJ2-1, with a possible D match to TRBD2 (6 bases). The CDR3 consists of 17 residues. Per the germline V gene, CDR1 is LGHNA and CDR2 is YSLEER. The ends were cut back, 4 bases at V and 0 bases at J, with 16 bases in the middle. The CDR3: CASSPRLEGLSYNEQFF. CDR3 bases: TGCGCCAGCAGCCCCCGCCTGGAGGGTCTCTCCTACAATGAGCAGTTCTTC.

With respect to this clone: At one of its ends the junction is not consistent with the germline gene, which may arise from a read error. CDR3 nucleotides: TGTGCCAGCAGTATAGACAAGACGAACTACGGGCAGTACTTC. It is translated as CASSIDKTNYGQYF. The chain is built from TRBV5-4 and TRBJ2-7, with no clear D. Germline loops: CDR1 SGHNT, CDR2 YYREEE (reference sequence). CDR3 size: 14 residues.